This T cell receptor (beta chain) was identified during a study of blood T cell repertoires in COVID-19. This clone was recorded a few times. The CDR3 extends over 17 amino acids. Participants came from roughly 23 US areas, aged roughly 18 to 89 years. Original processing methods: Reference gene primer amplification gave nucleated cell count estimates. TCRdb keeps only in-frame clones here, not all; method: immunoSEQ multiplex PCR. The V and J calls and clone size are taken from that table; D and trimming were inferred from the DNA. The repertoire holds around 340,000 clones, with around 85% as singletons.

Sequencing was done on a sample of PBMCs or T cells enriched from blood (not recorded which). This chain joins TRBV21-1 and TRBJ1-6; TRBD1, the table's D call, lacks a check against the DNA. TRBV21-1 is flagged as a pseudogene. The sequence was obtained from a middle-aged woman with acute COVID-19. The CDR3 protein is CASSKVSLPGDNSPLHF. The CDR3 nucleotides read TGTGCCAGCAGCAAAGTATCCCTGCCAGGGGATAATTCACCCCTCCACTTT.